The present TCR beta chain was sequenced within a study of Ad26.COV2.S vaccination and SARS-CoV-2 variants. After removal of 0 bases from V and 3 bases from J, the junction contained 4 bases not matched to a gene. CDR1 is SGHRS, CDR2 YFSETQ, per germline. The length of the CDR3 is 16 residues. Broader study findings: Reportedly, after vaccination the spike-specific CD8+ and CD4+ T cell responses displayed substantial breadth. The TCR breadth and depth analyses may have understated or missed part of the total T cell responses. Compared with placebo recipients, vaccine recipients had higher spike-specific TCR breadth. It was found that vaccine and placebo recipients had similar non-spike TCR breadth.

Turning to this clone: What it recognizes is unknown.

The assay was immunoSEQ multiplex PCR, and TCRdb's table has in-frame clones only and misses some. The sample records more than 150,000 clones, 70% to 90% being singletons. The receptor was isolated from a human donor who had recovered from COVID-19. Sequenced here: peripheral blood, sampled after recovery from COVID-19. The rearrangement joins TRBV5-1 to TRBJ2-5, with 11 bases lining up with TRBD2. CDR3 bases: TGCGCCAGCAGCTTGGCTAGCGGGGGGCCCAAAGAGACCCAGTACTTC. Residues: CASSLASGGPKETQYF.